This entry concerns a single T cell receptor (beta chain). The antigen is undetermined. Repertoires were generated with immunoSEQ multiplex PCR, while TCRdb's copy carries only in-frame clones and drops some. This sample yields more than 120,000 clones, of which 92% are seen a single time; 9% to 9.5% belongs to the top ten. This sample was taken from a study of T cell responses to AZD1222 COVID-19 vaccine. Points from the study as a whole: The study found vaccine-associated CD4 TCRs spanning spike, dominant at 160-218 and 743-854. Variant regions that are unmutated are reportedly the target of nearly half of spike-specific TCRs. The breadth and depth of Spike-specific TCRs increased once two AZD1222 doses had been given. Baseline seropositivity occurred in only a handful of AZD1222 recipients.

V dropped 0 bases and J dropped 9 bases, with 9 bases sitting between them. This CDR3 region has 13 residues. Looked up from germline, CDR1 is SGHVS and CDR2 is FNYEAQ. This sample comprised peripheral blood, obtained 28 days after the second AZD1222 dose. This sequence originates from an adult who received the AZD1222 COVID-19 vaccine. V gene TRBV7-6 combines with J gene TRBJ2-1; D gene ambiguous. The CDR3 here is CASSLAGWGEQFF. The CDR3 DNA reads as TGTGCCAGCAGCTTAGCCGGCTGGGGTGAGCAGTTCTTC. The complete variable domain, with remaining parts taken from reference TRBV7-6 and TRBJ2-1, reads GAGVSQSPRYKVTKRGQDVALRCDPISGHVSLYWYRQALGQGPEFLTYFNYEAQQDKSGLPNDRFSAERPEGSISTLTIQRTEQRDSAMYRCASSLAGWGEQFFGPGTRLTVL.